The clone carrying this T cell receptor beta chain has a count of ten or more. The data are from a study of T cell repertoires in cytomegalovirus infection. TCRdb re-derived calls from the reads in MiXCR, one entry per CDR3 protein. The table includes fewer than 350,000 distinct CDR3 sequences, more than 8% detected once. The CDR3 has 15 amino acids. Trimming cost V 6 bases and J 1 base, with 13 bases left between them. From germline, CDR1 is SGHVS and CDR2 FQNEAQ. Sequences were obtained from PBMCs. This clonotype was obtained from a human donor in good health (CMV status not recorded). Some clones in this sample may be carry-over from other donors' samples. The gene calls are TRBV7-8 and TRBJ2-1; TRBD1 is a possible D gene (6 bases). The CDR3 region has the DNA TGTGCCAGCAGTTTTGACAGGCTGTCCTACAATGAGCAGTTCTTC. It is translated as CASSFDRLSYNEQFF.